This TCR beta chain stems from a study of OX40 agonist ivuxolimab in advanced cancers. The data were produced by immunoSEQ multiplex PCR, yet TCRdb's version contains in-frame clones alone and is incomplete. The repertoire includes 75,000 to 80,000 clones, over 70% of them detected once, and under 8.5% sits in the top ten. Germline values: CDR1 SQVTM, CDR2 ANQGSEA. The CDR3 runs to 13 residues. Trimming left V 6 bases short and J 4 bases short, with 13 bases between. The chain is built from TRBV29-1 and TRBJ1-3; maybe TRBD1 (5 bases). The sequencing here drew on CD4+ or CD8+ T cells sorted from blood, taken in a trial of the OX40 agonist ivuxolimab. The sequence was obtained from an adult with an advanced solid tumor such as melanoma, head and neck, liver or kidney cancer. The CDR3 nucleotides are TGCAGCGTGAATGGACATGACGGAAACACCATATATTTT. It encodes CSVNGHDGNTIYF.